This note documents a single TCR beta chain sequence. The data are from a study of blood T cell repertoires in COVID-19. Study-wide context: Collection of acute and convalescent COVID-19 samples took place in the United States, Italy and Spain. Nucleic acid was either cDNA or gDNA, and it came from T cells, B-cell-depleted T cells, or PBMCs.

Authors' methods: Reference gene primer amplification in the assay estimated nucleated cell counts. Libraries were prepared by immunoSEQ multiplex PCR; TCRdb keeps only in-frame clonotypes and omits some of them. For V, J and clone size, that table is used; D and trimming come from the DNA. The sample includes under 150,000 clones, 55% to 75% of them seen just once. With 7 bases clipped from V and 5 bases from J, the junction kept 2 bases outside the gene matches. The CDR3 sequence is 13 residues long. Germline V gene data show CDR1 as MNHEY and CDR2 as SVGAGI. Input material: peripheral blood. The rearrangement links TRBV6-5 to TRBJ1-6; 7 nucleotides align to TRBD1. The receptor's source is a woman in her seventies with acute or convalescent COVID-19. The CDR3 here is CASTGQDNSPLHF. The CDR3 DNA reads TGTGCCAGCACCGGACAGGATAATTCACCCCTCCACTTT.